Listed below are T cell receptor beta chains from one sample, sequenced in a study of shared clonotypes between healthy human individuals. The table came from immunoSEQ multiplex PCR; TCRdb's copy has only in-frame clones and leaves some out. This sample has approximately 1.4 million clones, with 98% found just once. Sequences were obtained from naive CD4+ T cells sorted from blood. The origin of the receptors is a man aged 30 to 45 in good health. The CDR3 runs from the conserved cysteine through the conserved F or W. Expanded clones are given a class, and other clones once, few, many or no size at all.

J	size	V	CDR3
TRBJ2-2	NA	TRBV7-2	CASSPGSFPGELFF
TRBJ1-5	NA	TRBV5-8	CASSLRQGNQPQHF
TRBJ2-6	NA	TRBV6-1	CASSEQKGSGANVLTF
TRBJ1-5	NA	TRBV6-5	CASSYGQGFQPQHF
TRBJ2-3	NA	TRBV6-1	CATNTDTQYF
TRBJ1-5	NA	TRBV28	CASSPQIILNQPQHF
TRBJ2-4	NA	TRBV1	CTSSQDSPGRTQYF
TRBJ2-7	once	TRBV2	CASTKEGKNEQYF
TRBJ2-1	NA	TRBV28	CASSLLGHPSGLIF
TRBJ2-3	NA	TRBV9	CASSPHGLADRTDTQYF
TRBJ1-3	NA	TRBV18	CASSPGNSGNTIYF
TRBJ2-7	NA	TRBV21-1	CASTPPTSGRTYEQYF
TRBJ1-5	NA	TRBV28	CASSPRGYGNQPQHF
TRBJ2-1	NA	TRBV27	CASRLRREYGREQFF
TRBJ2-3	NA	TRBV9	CASSERLSVKVADTQYF
TRBJ1-1	NA	TRBV29-1	CSVGQDNTEAFF
TRBJ1-1	NA	TRBV6-5	CASSFLPDTEAFF
TRBJ1-3	NA	TRBV15	CATSMREGNTIYF
TRBJ2-1	NA	TRBV18	CASSPVSGAFFSYNEQFF
TRBJ1-1	NA	TRBV27	CASSLWMSRVTEAFF
TRBJ2-1	NA	TRBV7-2	CASSLESGTSGRGQFF
TRBJ1-1	NA	TRBV6-1	CATYGQERTEAFF
TRBJ2-6	NA	TRBV7-6	CASSLEGTGTNVLTF
TRBJ2-1	NA	TRBV2	CASSVRMSSYNEQFF
TRBJ2-1	NA	TRBV7-3	CASSLLLAGVSEQFF
TRBJ1-4	NA	TRBV27	CASSYRTGLNEKLFF
TRBJ2-1	NA	TRBV9	CASSTSGGPYNEQFF
TRBJ2-1	NA	TRBV2	CASELGAHNEQFF
TRBJ2-7	NA	TRBV2	CASSDSGRAQYF
TRBJ2-4	NA	TRBV18	CASSPEASGGSGIQYF
TRBJ2-2	NA	TRBV6-5	CASSYSGDSNTGELFF
TRBJ1-1	NA	TRBV10-3	CATYRRRGLLTEAFF
TRBJ2-2	NA	TRBV7-9	CASSLSVWSGELFF
TRBJ2-2	NA	TRBV7-9	CASSWGQGDTGELFF
TRBJ2-1	NA	TRBV6-5	CASSYSRTSVANEQFF
TRBJ2-5	NA	TRBV5-6	CASSPSVRETQYF
TRBJ1-4	once	TRBV5-4	CASSPPGTGNEKLFF
TRBJ1-1	NA	TRBV21-1	CASSVPGQGGNMNTEAFF
TRBJ2-1	few	TRBV21-1	CASSESRDRVHNEQFF
TRBJ2-7	NA	TRBV5-4	CASSSRGTGSHEQYF
TRBJ2-4	NA	TRBV10-2	CASSEGLASLGNF
TRBJ1-5	NA	TRBV2	CASTKDRGNQPQHF
TRBJ2-7	NA	TRBV15	CATTSIRAGEQYF
TRBJ2-2	NA	TRBV27	CASSLGRHTGELFF
TRBJ1-1	NA	TRBV6-1	CASSVRQGMNTEAFF
TRBJ1-5	NA	TRBV28	CASSATHGGLGSNQPQHF